The text below deals with one T cell receptor beta chain. Its antigen has not been determined. It has no much larger one-base neighbor in the sample; base qualities were not kept. The data are from a study of cytomegalovirus exposure and HLA in healthy donors (dated by TCRdb to about 2017). As for the study more broadly: An earlier analysis of approximately 640 of the donors reported about 250 Gb of sequence data and some 120 million unique TCR beta sequences from 150 million to 200 million T cells. In a later genetic analysis, genome-wide SNP genotypes for about three fifths of the roughly 670 donors were used, and that subset was treated as a discovery cohort. In addition to the first cohort of several hundred subjects, a separate validation cohort of under 150 different subjects was used. The study aimed to test whether signatures of past pathogen exposure could be identified by cataloging public T cell receptors. Typing coverage differed by locus: A, B, C, DRB1 and DQB1 were typed in about 620-640 donors, DQA1 in about 560, DPA1 in around 610, and DPB1 in approximately 450. To decide whether each TCR beta V gene segment behaved as functional or pseudogenic, an earlier analysis of 587 of the donors relied on high-throughput TCR beta sequencing. Donor age, sex, ethnicity and CMV serostatus were compiled alongside the repertoire data. A later analysis re-examined previously published TCR beta repertoires from hundreds of donors and added high-resolution HLA genotyping to investigate patterns of TCR occurrence. Roughly five DR-DQ haplotypes were handled as single units for association and clustering because linkage in the cohort was strong. Every repertoire in the discovery cohort had been generated on one and the same sequencing platform. Rather than using new phenotypic data, the later analysis identified candidate immune exposures from TCR beta sequences and from how often those sequences occurred across donors. The study used immunosequencing to profile the T cell repertoires of several hundred subjects and linked those repertoires to cytomegalovirus serostatus. Across some 400 genotyped donors of the cohort, an average of about 250,000 unique TCR beta nucleotide sequences per donor were sequenced, and around 19% of those sequences were non-productive. The study combined high-throughput TCR immunosequencing, statistical association of individual TCRs with disease status, and machine learning to predict cytomegalovirus infection status. An early release that covered more than 550 HLA-typed donors contained around 330 gigabases of sequencing data and 80 million or so unique TCR sequences. Of the approximately 400 genotyped donors, roughly 80% fell in the genetic ancestry cluster associated with self-reported Caucasian donors. HLA typing covered class I and class II loci at four-digit resolution.

Libraries were prepared through the immunoSEQ multiplex PCR assay. For the multiplex PCR, a mixture combining 60 forward primers for TCR Vbeta segments and 13 reverse primers for TCR Jbeta segments was used. The CDR3 region of rearranged TCR beta genes was amplified from genomic DNA by a multiplex PCR assay. Amplified TCR beta libraries were sequenced as 87-base-pair reads on the Illumina HiSeq System. Per the authors' processing: Across the 500 to 700 repertoires, a later analysis counted tens of millions of unique TCR beta chains, roughly 11 million of which were shared by at least two donors. Raw reads were error-corrected and collapsed into unique sequences by a nearest-neighbor algorithm in which closely related sequences were merged to remove PCR and sequencing errors. CDR3 sequences were aligned to IMGT reference sequences to assign V, D and J gene segments. For a sequence to be retained, at least a six-nucleotide match to both a V gene segment and a J gene segment was required. Rearrangements were called productive when the CDR3 lacked stop codons and stayed in frame with V and J; all others were non-productive. CDR3 was defined according to IMGT convention as the region running from the second conserved V-encoded cysteine to the conserved J-encoded phenylalanine. The earlier analysis of a few hundred of the donors excluded sequences that lacked an unambiguous match to a single V gene segment. An earlier analysis of 587 of the donors called V segments functional above 56.7% productive rearrangements and segregating when the between-donor standard deviation exceeded 5%. A statistical classification framework was built to diagnose cytomegalovirus status from the catalog of TCR beta chain sequences. V and J gene assignment, in a later analysis, came from comparing TCR nucleotide sequences with IMGT/GENE-DB human TR gene sequences. The TCRdist pipeline was used in a later analysis to assign CDR3 sequences and most-parsimonious VDJ recombination scenarios. In a later analysis, each TCR beta chain was defined by its CDR3 amino acid sequence together with its V-gene family, and reads without a unique V-gene family were excluded. A later analysis removed nearly 600 highly shared, low-generation-probability nucleotide sequences to deal with suspected cross-contamination and a sequencing artifact. For each public chain, a later analysis derived a clonal expansion index from normalized ranks of inferred template counts within each repertoire. A later analysis computed generation probabilities with a VDJ recombination model fitted to out-of-frame rearrangements, and checked the results against IGoR. A later analysis scored TCR-TCR, TCR-HLA and TCR-CMV co-occurrence with hypergeometric tests, applying a repertoire-size bias correction to TCR pairs. In a later analysis, false discovery rates were estimated by permuting HLA or CMV assignments 20 times. In a later analysis, co-occurring TCRs were grouped using DBSCAN, with TCRdist sequence similarity added in when clustering inside HLA-allele-positive subsets. For co-occurrence clustering, repertoires with fewer than 30,000 or more than 120,000 public chains were excluded, along with five or six repertoires with anomalous nucleotide sharing. TCRdb limited this immuneACCESS table to in-frame rearrangements with V and J called. A share of clones is missing; checked studies link under half to unresolved V genes, and the rest is unexplained. The V and J calls and clone size come from that table; D and trimming were worked out from the DNA. Counted in this sample were around 79,000 clones; roughly two thirds of them appeared once. The ten top clones hold about 16% of the sample.

V lost 10 bases and J lost 3 bases, and the count of bases not matched to a germline gene is 13. From its cysteine to its phenylalanine, the CDR3 spans 15 amino acids. Left in the record is the CDR3 DNA by itself, 45 bases read in frame from the first base. CDR1 SNHLY and CDR2 FYNNEI were looked up in the germline V gene. The cohort consisted of some 670 healthy bone marrow donors. Cohort members were all nominally healthy when sampled, although unrecorded immune exposures were likely present. The donor tested CMV seropositive and was one of the 289 seropositive cohort members. A peripheral blood sample was provided by each donor, and peripheral blood mononuclear cells were used for TCR beta sequencing. The Qiagen DNeasy Blood Extraction Kit was used to extract genomic DNA from the blood cell samples. Points the paper makes about the study in general: In a later genetic analysis, fewer N-insertions in productive TCRs were reported among donors in an Asian-associated ancestry cluster than the approximately 710-donor mean. The authors suggested that the approach could potentially be extended to other disease states and immunological phenotypes. Specific HLA alleles were associated with 15,000 to 20,000 TCR beta sequences at a false discovery rate of 0.05 in a later analysis. The 87-base-pair reads could not distinguish some IMGT-functional V segments, including TRBV6-2 and TRBV6-3, so those segments were excluded. In this cohort, only TCR beta chains were sequenced, and detectable features were limited by the absence of alpha or paired-chain data. An earlier analysis of 587 of the donors showed that most TCR beta V segments appeared in productive rearrangements either about 87% or about 30% of the time, which broadly matched IMGT annotations. Sequencing depth was assumed to be roughly uniform across donors in the presence/absence analyses, though that assumption may not hold. Because counts were too low, under 20 rarely observed V segments, including chromosome 9 orphons, were left out of the earlier analysis of a few hundred of the donors. In both the original and validation cohorts, the classifier was reported to diagnose cytomegalovirus status with high specificity and sensitivity. Compared with equally common non-associated chains, HLA-associated TCR beta chains in a later analysis were more clonally expanded and had lower generation probabilities. A few of the identified cytomegalovirus-associated TCR beta chains were confirmed in vitro to be specific for cytomegalovirus antigens. Correlated functional status among segregating V segments might be attributable to linkage disequilibrium, but an unknown experimental factor could not be ruled out. In a later analysis, most CMV-associated TCR beta chains were found to appear HLA-restricted, with HLA associations seemingly driven largely by CMV exposure. A cluster of highly shared sequence variants was judged likely to represent a technical artifact of the sequencing pipeline. HLA typing was unavailable for some donors at each locus, so association tests used only the typed subset. While some public TCRs were present in many individuals, most TCR sequences turned up only very rarely across donors. When HLA alleles, especially DR and DQ, strongly co-occurred, TCR associations were difficult to assign to individual alleles. A total of roughly 160 TCR beta chains were listed by the study as associated with cytomegalovirus. A further reported finding was that TCR beta sequences accurately predicted the HLA-A and HLA-B alleles for most subjects in the first cohort. A later genetic analysis associated a missense DCLRE1C variant with V-gene and J-gene trimming of TCR beta chains, and an independent cohort replicated the association. Immune exposure information for the cohort was limited to CMV serostatus. A later analysis reported that several top co-occurrence clusters appeared linked to parvovirus B19, influenza, CMV and Epstein-Barr virus. In a later analysis, TCR association rates were found to vary across HLA loci, with the most associated TCRs seen for DRB1 alleles and the fewest for HLA-C alleles.

This TCR was recovered from a woman between 40 and 50 years old in good health and CMV-seropositive. The V and J segments used are TRBV2 and TRBJ2-3; 7 of the junction bases match TRBD2. Sequenced sample: PBMCs. The CDR3 loop reads CATQEWTSATDTQYF. The bases read TGTGCCACCCAAGAATGGACTAGTGCAACAGATACGCAGTATTTT. Reference TRBV2 and TRBJ2-3 genes cover what lies past the CDR3, so the full variable domain is EPEVTQTPSHQVTQMGQEVILRCVPISNHLYFYWYRQILGQKVEFLVSFYNNEISEKSEIFDDQFSVERPDGSNFTLKIRSTKLEDSAMYFCATQEWTSATDTQYFGPGTRLTVL.